This T cell receptor (beta chain) is drawn from a study of regulatory T cells in long-lasting Graves disease (TCRdb year 2021). The study in broad terms: Persistent Graves' disease meant more than 5 years of antithyroid drug treatment with TSH receptor autoantibodies that stayed positive. On average, persistent Graves' disease patients in the clinical cohort had been on antithyroid drugs for approximately ten years. A total of about 33 samples were covered by TCR sequencing, comprising approximately 13 persistent and around 20 newly diagnosed Graves' disease patients. The study was registered as a clinical trial and conducted in China. Persistent Graves' disease patients were compared with newly diagnosed Graves' disease patients by peripheral blood TCR sequencing and RNA sequencing. The investigation overall reported the following: Persistent patients shared more public clonotypes among themselves (fewer than 3,000) than newly diagnosed patients did (about 900). Lower TCR Shannon entropy and fewer highly expanded clones were observed in persistent Graves' disease patients than in newly diagnosed patients, which suggested clonal expansion. Persistent disease showed preferential use of TRBV28, TRBJ1-2 and TRBJ2-5, whereas newly diagnosed disease favored TRBV20-1 and TRBJ2-1. Sequencing and analysis were limited to the TCR beta chain. The authors noted that the small sample size was a limitation that may lower accuracy. Because the primary lesion, thyroid tissue, could not be accessed, the study looked at peripheral blood alone.

The method was multiplex PCR. The sequencer listed for this sample is Illumina HiSeq 4000. TCR beta libraries were built with iRepertoire HTBI primers and Arm-PCR amplification of CDR3 regions. Gel purification was performed on PCR products prior to sequencing. The original methods were these. Gene usage analysis of CDR3 amino acid clonotypes used the 55 to 65 TRBV and 14 to 15 TRBJ segments found across samples. COPE and FqMerger were used to merge filtered high-quality paired reads into contigs. BLAST was used to align contigs to IMGT TRBV, TRBD and TRBJ reference genes, and CDR3 was defined according to IMGT. Highly expanded clones were defined as clonotypes with a frequency above 0.1%. Shannon entropy served as the measure of repertoire diversity, while the Gini coefficient captured V-J evenness. Public clonotypes were defined as clonotypes shared by more than one individual. TCRdb reanalyzed the raw reads on its own, using fastp at Q25 for trimming and MiXCR for clone calling, and kept in-frame beta chains. Duplicate CDR3 protein sequences are folded into a single record with the most common DNA and genes. These V and J calls originate from TCRdb's pipeline instead of the authors' own analysis. The sample yields approximately 400,000 distinct CDR3 sequences; roughly 25% were counted once. Of the sample, under 35% is held by the ten largest clones.

The time point label of this sample denotes: persistent/refractory GD, antithyroid drugs over 5 years with positive TRAb. For both TCR sequencing and RNA sequencing, RNA was extracted from PBMCs in TRIzol. The diagnosis of Graves' disease was made according to American Thyroid Association guidelines. Patients were recruited from an endocrinology department in Xi'an, China. From each patient, approximately 9 milliliters of peripheral blood was collected into an EDTA anticoagulant tube. Ficoll Paque Plus density gradient separation was used to isolate PBMCs, and no further T cell sorting was performed. An Agilent 2100 Bioanalyzer and agarose gel were used to check RNA quality, and a NanoDrop 2000 was used to measure RNA concentration. The CDR3 contains 14 residues, cysteine and phenylalanine counted. Only the CDR3 DNA stays, 42 bases, in frame from base 1. From a lookup of the germline V gene (reference sequence), CDR1 and CDR2 are SEHNR and FQNEAQ.

On this clonotype: The clone's antigen remains unknown. One base away lies a much larger clone, so this may be a sequencing read error.

This TCR derives from a woman aged 40-49 years with Graves disease. Donor details come from another sample of the same person, matched by shared clones. The V and J genes are TRBV7-9 and TRBJ1-4; matching of 5 bases hints at TRBD1 as the D gene. This sample comprised peripheral blood mononuclear cells (PBMCs), obtained when the disease was refractory, from a patient treated with antithyroid drugs. Here is the DNA: TGTGCCAGCAGCCCAAAGACGGGGGAGAGGGAACTGGTTTTT. It encodes CASSPKTGERELVF.